This T cell receptor (beta chain) was documented in a study of T cells in Graves' hyperthyroidism and ophthalmopathy. Study-level findings and limits: Clonotypes that were expanded in thyroid above 0.001 mostly appeared in blood too.

Amplified regions were TCR beta CDR3 sequences from RNA transcripts. When the TCR CDR3 underwent first-round RT-PCR, the HTBI primer set was used. TCRdb ran MiXCR on the multiplex PCR reads and lists one entry per CDR3 protein. The table includes 550,000 to 800,000 distinct CDR3 sequences, 17% detected once. Trimming cost V 0 bases and J 0 bases; bases outside gene matches: 7. CDR1 SGHRS and CDR2 YFSETQ come from the germline V gene. The CDR3 extends over 18 amino acids. Fresh peripheral blood, roughly 10 ml, was the source of the PBMCs. This clonotype was seen a handful of times. Its antigen is still unknown.

The sample consisted of blood. The sequence came from a man aged 45 to 65 with Graves' hyperthyroidism. The V and J genes are TRBV5-1 and TRBJ2-3, with 10 positions matching TRBD2. CDR3 sequence: CASSLGLAGVYSTDTQYF. DNA of the CDR3: TGCGCCAGCAGCTTGGGACTAGCGGGCGTATATAGCACAGATACGCAGTATTTT.